This TCR beta chain was documented in a study of blood T cell repertoires in COVID-19. Across the study: T cells, B-cell-depleted T cells, or PBMCs provided the cDNA or gDNA that served as material.

In the study's own analysis: Amplified reference gene primers provided the basis for estimating nucleated cell counts. The method was immunoSEQ multiplex PCR; TCRdb's version includes in-frame clones alone and lacks a portion of them. V and J calls and clone size come straight from that table; D and trimming were deduced from the DNA. Seen here are around 250,000 clones, around 91% observed once, and the top ten hold roughly 2%. Seattle-derived patients entered the study during active infection and were followed longitudinally. This clone was seen a few times. Trimming left V 1 base short and J 5 bases short, with 13 bases between. Germline-derived CDR1 and CDR2 are SGHTS and YDEGEE. This CDR3 has 14 residues.

The receptor comes from a woman in her sixties with COVID-19, enrolled during active disease. The source material was peripheral blood. This chain connects TRBV5-8 to TRBJ2-7, with D maybe TRBD1 (6 bases). Here the CDR3 reads CASSLTFGTHEQYF. CDR3 sequence (DNA): TGTGCCAGCAGCTTGACTTTCGGGACACACGAGCAGTACTTC.